The 5 T cell receptor beta chains given below trace back to one sample, sequenced in a study of blood T cell repertoires in COVID-19. The data were produced by immunoSEQ multiplex PCR, yet TCRdb's version contains in-frame clones alone and is incomplete. The data contain about 14,000 clones, 70% to 90% of them seen just once; the ten biggest clones take up about a sixth. The sample was peripheral blood. Source of these receptors: a man aged 35 to 55 with active or convalescent COVID-19.

This rearrangement joins TRBV2 to TRBJ1-5; the match to TRBD1 covers 7 bases. V gave up 5 bases and J gave up 3 bases; unmatched junction bases: 7. The germline V gene has CDR1 SNHLY and CDR2 FYNNEI. The length of the CDR3 is 15 residues. Written as DNA, the CDR3 is TGTGCCAGCAGTAACGAACAGGGGCCCAATCAGCCCCAGCATTTT. It is translated as CASSNEQGPNQPQHF. Looking up the rest from reference TRBV2 and TRBJ1-5 gives the full variable domain: EPEVTQTPSHQVTQMGQEVILRCVPISNHLYFYWYRQILGQKVEFLVSFYNNEISEKSEIFDDQFSVERPDGSNFTLKIRSTKLEDSAMYFCASSNEQGPNQPQHFGDGTRLSIL.

The chain is built from TRBV29-1 and TRBJ1-1; a weak D match, TRBD1 (6 bases). Germline V lookup: CDR1 SQVTM, CDR2 ANQGSEA. This CDR3 is built from 13 residues. The V gene lost 7 bases and the J gene lost 1 base, with 13 bases spanning the gap. DNA for the CDR3: TGCAGCGAGACTTTACAGGGGAACACTGAAGCTTTCTTT. This codes for CSETLQGNTEAFF.

This clone was seen just once. J is TRBJ1-5 and V is TRBV2; the D gene is possibly TRBD1 (5 bases). In germline, CDR1 is SNHLY, CDR2 FYNNEI. Trimming removed 8 bases at V and 1 base at J, with 12 bases between. CDR3 length: 14 amino acids. DNA for the CDR3: TGTGCCAGCCACGGGGGGGGAAGCAATCAGCCCCAGCATTTT. Translating it yields CASHGGGSNQPQHF.

The chain couples TRBV5-1 to TRBJ2-2, with 7 bases matching TRBD2. CDR1 SGHRS and CDR2 YFSETQ come from the germline V gene. This CDR3 is built from 14 residues. J gave up 5 bases and V 2 bases, and 3 bases lay outside the gene matches. The CDR3 reads CASSFGRGTGELFF. The DNA of the CDR3 is TGCGCCAGCAGCTTCGGGCGGGGGACCGGGGAGCTGTTTTTT.

The chain uses TRBV6-5 and TRBJ1-1, with D possibly matching TRBD1 (5 bases). The germline V gene encodes CDR1 MNHEY and CDR2 SVGAGI. V was cut by 0 bases and J by 5 bases, with 13 bases left in between. This CDR3 comprises 15 residues. The CDR3 nucleotides are TGTGCCAGCAGTTACTCGAACGGGGGGAATACTGAAGCTTTCTTT. Residues: CASSYSNGGNTEAFF.